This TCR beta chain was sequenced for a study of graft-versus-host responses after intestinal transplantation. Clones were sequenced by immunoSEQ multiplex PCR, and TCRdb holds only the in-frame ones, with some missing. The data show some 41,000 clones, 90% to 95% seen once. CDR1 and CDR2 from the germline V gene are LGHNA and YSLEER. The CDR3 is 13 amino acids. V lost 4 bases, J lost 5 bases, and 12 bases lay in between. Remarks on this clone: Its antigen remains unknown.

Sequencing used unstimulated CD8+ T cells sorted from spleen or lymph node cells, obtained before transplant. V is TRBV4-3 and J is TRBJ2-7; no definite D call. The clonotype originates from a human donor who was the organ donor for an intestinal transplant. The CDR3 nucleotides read TGCGCCAGCAGCCCCAACGAGAGCCACGAGCAGTACTTC. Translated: CASSPNESHEQYF.